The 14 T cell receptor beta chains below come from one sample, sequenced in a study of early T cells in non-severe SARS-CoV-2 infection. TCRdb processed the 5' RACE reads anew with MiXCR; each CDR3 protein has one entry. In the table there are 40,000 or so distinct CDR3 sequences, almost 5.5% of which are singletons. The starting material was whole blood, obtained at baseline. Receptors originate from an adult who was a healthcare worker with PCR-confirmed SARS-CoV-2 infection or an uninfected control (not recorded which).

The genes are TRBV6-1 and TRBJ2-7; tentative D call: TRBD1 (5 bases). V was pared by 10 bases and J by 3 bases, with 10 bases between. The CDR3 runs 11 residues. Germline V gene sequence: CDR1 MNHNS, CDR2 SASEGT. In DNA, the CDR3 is TGTGCCACAACGGACAACTACGAGCAGTACGTC. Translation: CATTDNYEQYV.

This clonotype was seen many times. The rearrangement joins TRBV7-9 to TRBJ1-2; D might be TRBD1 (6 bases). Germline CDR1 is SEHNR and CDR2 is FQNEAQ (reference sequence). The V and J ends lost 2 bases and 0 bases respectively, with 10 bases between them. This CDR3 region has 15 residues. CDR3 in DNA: TGTGCCAGCAGCTTACTGCAGGGGACTAACTATGGCTACACCTTC. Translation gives CASSLLQGTNYGYTF.

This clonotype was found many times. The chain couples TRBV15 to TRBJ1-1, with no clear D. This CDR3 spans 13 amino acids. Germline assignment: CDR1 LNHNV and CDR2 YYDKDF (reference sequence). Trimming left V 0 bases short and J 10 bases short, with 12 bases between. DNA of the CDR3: TGTGCCACCAGCAGAGATTTCAACGGTGGAGCTTTCTTT. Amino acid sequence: CATSRDFNGGAFF.

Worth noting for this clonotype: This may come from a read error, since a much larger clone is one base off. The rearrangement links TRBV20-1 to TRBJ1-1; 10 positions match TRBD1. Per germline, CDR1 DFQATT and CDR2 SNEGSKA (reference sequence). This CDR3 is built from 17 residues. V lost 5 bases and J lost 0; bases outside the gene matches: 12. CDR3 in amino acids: CSAQTTGTGVMNTEAFF. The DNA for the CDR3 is TGCAGTGCTCAAACAACCGGGACAGGGGTTATGAACACTGAAGCTTTCTTT.

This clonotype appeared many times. CDR3: CSARAGTAQETQYF. DNA of the CDR3: TGCAGTGCTAGAGCCGGGACTGCCCAAGAGACCCAGTACTTC. The chain has TRBV20-1 and TRBJ2-5; a possible D gene is TRBD2 (6 bases). The CDR3 spans 14 residues. Trimming stripped 1 base from V and 1 base from J, with 10 bases between. Germline V gene data show CDR1 as DFQATT and CDR2 as SNEGSKA (reference sequence).

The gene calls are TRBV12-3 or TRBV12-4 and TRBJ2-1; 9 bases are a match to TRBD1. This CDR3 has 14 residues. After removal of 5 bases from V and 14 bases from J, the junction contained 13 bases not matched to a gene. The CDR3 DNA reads TGTGCCAGCAGTCAATACACAGGGGGCGCGGGAAAGTTCTTC. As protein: CASSQYTGGAGKFF.

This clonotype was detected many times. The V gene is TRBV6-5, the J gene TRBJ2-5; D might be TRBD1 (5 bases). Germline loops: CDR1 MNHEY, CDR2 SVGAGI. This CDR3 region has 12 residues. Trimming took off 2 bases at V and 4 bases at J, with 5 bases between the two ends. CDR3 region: CASSYRGETQYF. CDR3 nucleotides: TGTGCCAGCAGTTACAGGGGAGAGACCCAGTACTTC.

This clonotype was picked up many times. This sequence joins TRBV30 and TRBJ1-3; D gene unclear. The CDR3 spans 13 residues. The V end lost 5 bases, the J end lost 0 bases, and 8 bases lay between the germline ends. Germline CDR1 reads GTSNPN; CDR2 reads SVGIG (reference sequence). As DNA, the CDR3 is TGTGCCTGGGGCAAGAGCTCTGGAAACACCATATATTTT. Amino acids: CAWGKSSGNTIYF.

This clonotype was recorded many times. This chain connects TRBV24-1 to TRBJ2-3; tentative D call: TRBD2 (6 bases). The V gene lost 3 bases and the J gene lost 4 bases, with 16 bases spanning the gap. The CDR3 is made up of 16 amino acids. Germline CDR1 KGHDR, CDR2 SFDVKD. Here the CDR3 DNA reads TGTGCCACCAGTGATCCGGGAGCACGGGGCCCAGATACGCAGTATTTT. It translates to CATSDPGARGPDTQYF.

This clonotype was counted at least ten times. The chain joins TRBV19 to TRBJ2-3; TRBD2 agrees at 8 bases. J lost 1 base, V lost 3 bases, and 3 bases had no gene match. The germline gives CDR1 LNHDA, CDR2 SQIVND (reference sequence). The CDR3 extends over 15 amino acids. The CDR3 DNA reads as TGTGCCAGTAGTATGGAACTAGCGGGCACAGATACGCAGTATTTT. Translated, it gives CASSMELAGTDTQYF.

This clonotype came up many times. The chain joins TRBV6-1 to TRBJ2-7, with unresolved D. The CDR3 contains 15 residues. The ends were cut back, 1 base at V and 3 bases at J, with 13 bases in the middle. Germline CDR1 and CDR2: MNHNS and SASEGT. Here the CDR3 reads CASSEVVGPVYEQYV. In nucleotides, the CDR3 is TGTGCCAGCAGTGAAGTAGTAGGACCGGTCTACGAGCAGTACGTC.

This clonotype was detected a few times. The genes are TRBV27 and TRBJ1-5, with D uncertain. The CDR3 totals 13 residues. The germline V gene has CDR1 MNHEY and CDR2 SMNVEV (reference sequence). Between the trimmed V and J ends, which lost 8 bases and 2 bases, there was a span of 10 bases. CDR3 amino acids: CASGPWGNQPQHF. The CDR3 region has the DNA TGTGCCAGCGGGCCTTGGGGCAATCAGCCCCAGCATTTT.

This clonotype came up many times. The CDR3 here is CASGYVGRLGETQYF. CDR3 in DNA: TGTGCCAGCGGCTACGTCGGGAGATTAGGAGAGACCCAGTACTTC. The chain couples TRBV7-2 to TRBJ2-5, with a possible D match to TRBD2 (6 bases). CDR1 SGHTA and CDR2 FQGNSA come from the germline V gene. With 8 bases removed from V and 4 bases from J, the gap between germline ends came to 20 bases. CDR3 size: 15 residues.

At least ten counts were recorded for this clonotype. CDR3 nucleotide sequence: TGTGCCAGCAGCCAGAGAGGGAGAGGTACAGATACGCAGTATTTT. Amino acids: CASSQRGRGTDTQYF. The V call is TRBV14, the J call TRBJ2-3; possibly TRBD2 for D (5 bases). The length of the CDR3 is 15 residues. Trimming took off 3 bases at V and 3 bases at J, with 13 bases between the two ends. Germline V lookup: CDR1 SGHDN, CDR2 FVKESK.